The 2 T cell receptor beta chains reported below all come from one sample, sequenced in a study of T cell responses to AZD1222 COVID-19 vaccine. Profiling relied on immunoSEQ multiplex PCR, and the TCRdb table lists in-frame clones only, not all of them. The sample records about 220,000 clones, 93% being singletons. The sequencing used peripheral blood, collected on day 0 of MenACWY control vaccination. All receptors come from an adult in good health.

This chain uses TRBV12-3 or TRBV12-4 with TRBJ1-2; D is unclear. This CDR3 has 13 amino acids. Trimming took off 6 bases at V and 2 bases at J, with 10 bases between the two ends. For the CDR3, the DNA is TGTGCCAGCAGCCAAGGGCAGAACTATGGCTACACCTTC. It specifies CASSQGQNYGYTF.

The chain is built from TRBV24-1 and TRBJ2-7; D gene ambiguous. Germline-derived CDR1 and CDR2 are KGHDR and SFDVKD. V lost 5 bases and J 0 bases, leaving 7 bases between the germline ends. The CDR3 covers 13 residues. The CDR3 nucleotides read TGTGCCACCAGTGGTGCGGACTCCTACGAGCAGTACTTC. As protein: CATSGADSYEQYF.